The next 22 T cell receptor beta chains were all read from a single sample in a study of blood T cell repertoires in COVID-19. Using immunoSEQ multiplex PCR, the repertoire was profiled, and TCRdb retains in-frame clones only, with some absent. The sample yields roughly 500,000 clones, roughly 88% seen once. The sequenced sample was PBMCs or T cells enriched from blood (not recorded which). These receptors came from a middle-aged woman who had recovered from COVID-19.

The V and J genes are TRBV18 and TRBJ1-3; D unresolved. Germline V gives CDR1 KGHSH, CDR2 LQKENI. Trimming took 3 bases from V and 8 from J, leaving 17 bases between them. The CDR3 is made up of 15 amino acids. Here the CDR3 reads CASSPEWRVSDTIYF. As DNA, the CDR3 is TGTGCCAGCTCACCGGAGTGGAGGGTTTCAGACACCATATATTTT. The whole variable domain, remainder taken from reference TRBV18 and TRBJ1-3, is NAGVMQNPRHLVRRRGQEARLRCSPMKGHSHVYWYRQLPEEGLKFMVYLQKENIIDESGMPKERFSAEFPKEGPSILRIQQVVRGDSAAYFCASSPEWRVSDTIYFGEGSWLTVV.

The gene calls are TRBV5-1 and TRBJ1-2, with 8 bases fitting TRBD1. The ends lost 0 bases at V and 2 bases at J; junction bases unmatched: 3. Germline-derived CDR1 and CDR2 are SGHRS and YFSETQ. There are 15 residues in the CDR3. The DNA for the CDR3 is TGCGCCAGCAGCTTGGGCAGGGGGCAAAACTATGGCTACACCTTC. It specifies CASSLGRGQNYGYTF.

The V gene is TRBV27, the J gene TRBJ1-5; 9 nucleotides match TRBD1. CDR1 is MNHEY, CDR2 SMNVEV, per germline (reference sequence). The CDR3 sequence is 16 residues long. V was pared by 8 bases and J by 5 bases, with 13 bases of the junction left unmatched. Here the CDR3 DNA reads TGTGCCAGCTCAGCCCTAGGGACAGGGATATATCAGCCCCAGCATTTT. Translating it yields CASSALGTGIYQPQHF.

This clone has only one observation. The rearrangement links TRBV4-3 to TRBJ1-6, with D perhaps matching TRBD1 (6 bases). Germline V gene sequence: CDR1 LGHNA, CDR2 YSLEER. V was pared by 0 bases and J by 7 bases, with 13 bases between. CDR3 length: 16 residues. CDR3 DNA sequence: TGCGCCAGCAGCCAAGAACCGACAGGCCGGAATTCACCCCTCCACTTT. This translates into CASSQEPTGRNSPLHF.

The gene calls are TRBV5-1 and TRBJ2-1; 7 bases align to TRBD2. Trimming cost V 1 base and J 2 bases; bases outside gene matches: 6. Per germline, CDR1 SGHRS and CDR2 YFSETQ. The CDR3 runs 16 residues. As DNA, the CDR3 is TGCGCCAGCAGCTTGAGCGAGGGAGGGCCCTACAATGAGCAGTTCTTC. This gives the protein CASSLSEGGPYNEQFF.

V usage is TRBV7-8 and J usage is TRBJ1-5, with 7 bases that match TRBD1. The junction had 9 bases not matched to a gene; V was cut back by 5 bases and J by 2 bases. This CDR3 has 16 residues. Looked up from germline, CDR1 is SGHVS and CDR2 is FQNEAQ. The CDR3 is CASSPSEGQGNQPQHF. In DNA form, the CDR3 reads TGTGCCAGCAGCCCCTCGGAAGGACAGGGCAATCAGCCCCAGCATTTT. The full variable domain, rest sourced from reference TRBV7-8 and TRBJ1-5, is GAGVSQSPRYKVAKRGQDVALRCDPISGHVSLFWYQQALGQGPEFLTYFQNEAQLDKSGLPSDRFFAERPEGSVSTLKIQRTQQEDSAVYLCASSPSEGQGNQPQHFGDGTRLSIL.

The chain carries TRBV19 and TRBJ1-5, with TRBD1 as a possible D gene (6 bases). This CDR3 has 16 amino acids. Trimming removed 6 bases from V and 6 bases from J, with 21 bases in between. Germline V lookup: CDR1 LNHDA, CDR2 SQIVND (reference sequence). CDR3 protein: CASRPPGTPRGQPQHF. In nucleotides, the CDR3 is TGTGCCAGTAGACCCCCTGGGACACCTAGGGGTCAGCCCCAGCATTTT.

The rearrangement joins TRBV29-1 to TRBJ2-3, with 9 nucleotides matching TRBD1. Germline V CDR1 and CDR2: SQVTM, ANQGSEA. The trim removed 4 bases at V and 4 bases at J, leaving 9 bases unmatched. The CDR3 is made up of 15 amino acids. The CDR3 spells CSVGRRGQGSDTQYF. CDR3 bases: TGCAGCGTTGGTCGGAGGGGACAGGGTTCAGATACGCAGTATTTT.

This chain joins TRBV7-9 and TRBJ1-6; D perhaps matches TRBD1 (5 bases). The V and J ends lost 1 base and 10 bases respectively, with 8 bases between them. The CDR3 length is 13 residues. From germline, CDR1 is SEHNR and CDR2 FQNEAQ (reference sequence). CDR3 sequence: CASSLDKGSPLHF. The CDR3 nucleotides are TGTGCCAGCAGCTTAGATAAGGGGTCACCCCTCCACTTT.

The rearrangement joins TRBV27 to TRBJ2-3; maybe TRBD1 (5 bases). V lost 2 bases to trimming and J lost 0 bases, with 21 bases between them. The CDR3 totals 19 residues. Germline CDR1 and CDR2: MNHEY and SMNVEV (reference sequence). DNA of the CDR3: TGTGCCAGCAGTTTAAGGGGTCAGACGAGTAGCCCTAGCACAGATACGCAGTATTTT. It specifies CASSLRGQTSSPSTDTQYF.

The chain joins TRBV11-2 to TRBJ1-2, with unresolved D. The V gene's germline CDR1 is SGHAT and CDR2 FQNNGV. V dropped 0 bases and J dropped 8 bases, with 22 bases sitting between them. The length of the CDR3 is 17 residues. CDR3 DNA: TGTGCCAGCAGCTTAGATCATGAGGCTCCATCGAGAGAGGGCTACACCTTC. The encoded protein is CASSLDHEAPSREGYTF.

This clone was seen only once. One end of the junction is discordant with germline, which a read error may explain. This sequence joins TRBV7-7 and TRBJ2-5, with 12 bases matching TRBD2. CDR1 is SSHAT, CDR2 FNYEAQ, per germline (reference sequence). This CDR3 is 16 amino acids long. The CDR3 protein is CASSLLAGGGQETQYF. The DNA for the CDR3 is TGTGCTAGCAGCTTACTAGCGGGAGGTGGACAAGAGACCCAGTACTTC.

Written as DNA, the CDR3 is TGCAGTGCTAGTCGGGCGCAGGGGGACTATGGCTACACCTTC. Its protein product is CSASRAQGDYGYTF. The chain couples TRBV20-1 to TRBJ1-2; the match to TRBD1 covers 7 bases. V was clipped by 3 bases and J by 3 bases; unmatched bases: 7. CDR1 and CDR2 (germline): DFQATT, SNEGSKA (reference sequence). CDR3 size: 14 residues.

V and J are TRBV9 and TRBJ1-1; TRBD1 might be the D (6 bases). This CDR3 spans 16 amino acids. From germline, CDR1 is SGDLS and CDR2 YYNGEE. Trimming removed 0 bases from V and 4 bases from J, with 16 bases in between. CDR3: CASSVGDTPPGTEAFF. The CDR3 DNA is TGTGCCAGCAGCGTAGGGGACACTCCCCCCGGCACTGAAGCTTTCTTT.

This chain joins TRBV15 and TRBJ2-5; the match to TRBD2 covers 7 bases. V shed 1 base and J 4 bases; nucleotides not matched to a gene: 9. CDR1 is LNHNV, CDR2 YYDKDF, per germline (reference sequence). The CDR3 runs to 16 residues. The DNA of the CDR3 is TGTGCCACCAGCAGAGTGAGCGGGGAGGATTCAGAGACCCAGTACTTC. Protein: CATSRVSGEDSETQYF.

The rearrangement links TRBV4-1 to TRBJ2-1; 8 positions agree with TRBD1. The V gene's germline CDR1 is MGHRA and CDR2 YSYEKL. The CDR3 has 17 amino acids. V dropped 1 base and J dropped 6; count of bases not matched to a gene: 11. The CDR3 DNA reads as TGCGCCAGCAGCCAAGGCCGACAGGGGAATGCGGGCAATGAGCAGTTCTTC. It translates to CASSQGRQGNAGNEQFF.

This chain links TRBV5-4 with TRBJ2-5; possible D gene TRBD2, 7 bases. This CDR3 has 14 residues. V lost 5 bases and J 4 bases, leaving 15 bases between the germline ends. Germline CDR1 reads SGHNT; CDR2 reads YYREEE (reference sequence). CDR3 sequence reads: CASRHHREGETQYF. The CDR3 nucleotides read TGTGCCAGCAGACATCACAGGGAGGGAGAGACCCAGTACTTC.

V gene TRBV4-3 combines with J gene TRBJ2-2, with D possibly TRBD1 on 6 matching bases. The CDR3 spans 14 residues. With 4 bases removed from V and 8 bases from J, the gap between germline ends came to 14 bases. The V gene's germline CDR1 is LGHNA and CDR2 YSLEER. DNA for the CDR3: TGCGCCAGCAGCCCTCTGGGGGCATCTGGGGAGCTGTTTTTT. Protein sequence: CASSPLGASGELFF.

The rearrangement joins TRBV6-5 to TRBJ1-2, with 9 bases lining up with TRBD1. Trimming removed 0 bases from V and 5 bases from J; junction bases left unmatched: 4. Germline V gives CDR1 MNHEY, CDR2 SVGAGI. This CDR3 region has 15 residues. The CDR3 spells CASSYSEGTGYGYTF. CDR3 nucleotide sequence: TGTGCCAGCAGTTACTCGGAAGGGACAGGGTATGGCTACACCTTC.

V usage is TRBV19 and J usage is TRBJ1-1, with TRBD1 matching 10 bases. Germline values: CDR1 LNHDA, CDR2 SQIVND (reference sequence). Trimming removed 2 bases from V and 3 bases from J; junction bases left unmatched: 6. CDR3 length: 16 amino acids. CDR3 nucleotide sequence: TGTGCCAGTAGTATACGACAGGGGGCTTACGACACTGAAGCTTTCTTT. Translation: CASSIRQGAYDTEAFF. The full variable domain, rest sourced from reference TRBV19 and TRBJ1-1, is DGGITQSPKYLFRKEGQNVTLSCEQNLNHDAMYWYRQDPGQGLRLIYYSQIVNDFQKGDIAEGYSVSREKKESFPLTVTSAQKNPTAFYLCASSIRQGAYDTEAFFGQGTRLTVV.

The sample holds one count of this clone. This sequence joins TRBV27 and TRBJ1-2, with D perhaps TRBD1 (5 bases). Trimming left V 6 bases short and J 8 bases short, with 13 bases between. CDR1 is MNHEY and CDR2 is SMNVEV in the germline V gene (reference sequence). The CDR3 consists of 12 residues. This CDR3 is CASRAAAGGYTF. DNA of the CDR3: TGTGCCAGCAGGGCCGCGGCAGGGGGCTACACCTTC.

The J gene is TRBJ2-1, the V gene TRBV30; D call uncertain. V shed 2 bases and J shed 2 bases, with 7 bases lying between them. This CDR3 comprises 13 residues. The germline gives CDR1 GTSNPN, CDR2 SVGIG (reference sequence). The CDR3 DNA reads TGTGCCTGGAGTAGGCTAGCCTACAATGAGCAGTTCTTC. Its translation is CAWSRLAYNEQFF.